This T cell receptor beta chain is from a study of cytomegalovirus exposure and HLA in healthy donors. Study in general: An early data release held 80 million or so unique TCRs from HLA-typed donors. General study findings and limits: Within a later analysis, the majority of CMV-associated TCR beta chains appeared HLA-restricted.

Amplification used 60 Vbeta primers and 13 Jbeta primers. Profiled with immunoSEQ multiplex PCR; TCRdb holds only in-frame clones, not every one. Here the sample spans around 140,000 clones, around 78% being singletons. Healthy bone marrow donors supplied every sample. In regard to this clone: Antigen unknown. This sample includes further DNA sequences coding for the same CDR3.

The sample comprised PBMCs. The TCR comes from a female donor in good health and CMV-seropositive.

The CDR3 loop is CASSLAPGQGSYEQYF. The DNA of the CDR3 is TGCGCCAGCAGCTTGGCCCCGGGACAGGGGTCCTACGAGCAGTACTTC. The chain employs TRBV5-1 and TRBJ2-7, with 10 bases matching TRBD1. Per the germline V gene, CDR1 is SGHRS and CDR2 is YFSETQ. The CDR3 is 16 amino acids. V lost 0 bases, J lost 1 base, and 4 bases stayed unmatched.